The TCR beta chain described here comes from a study of ipilimumab plus nivolumab after autologous stem cell transplantation (dated by TCRdb to 2020 to 2023). Context from the whole study: Trial patients received a median of about 5 ipilimumab doses and fewer than 10 nivolumab doses. The DLBCL cohort included primary refractory and relapsed disease, with 18-month progression-free survival of approximately 83% and 30% respectively. Patients undergoing autologous transplant for high-risk diffuse large B cell lymphoma, mature T cell lymphoma, or multiple myeloma were enrolled in the trial. The intent-to-treat population of the trial was made up of about 37 patients. Broader findings and caveats from the paper: The authors concluded that, as post-transplant consolidation, combined checkpoint inhibition appeared tolerable. The authors stated that profiles of the T cell receptor repertoire, regulatory T cell phenotype and gut microbiota provided a biologic rationale for studying this approach further.

Library creation used the immunoSEQ multiplex PCR assay. TCRdb took over this immuneACCESS table, retaining in-frame rearrangements with V and J assigned. Such tables are incomplete; in checked studies, under half of the missing clones stem from an unresolved V gene, and the remainder is unexplained. Across this sample there are 9,500 to 15,000 clones, with around 70% seen only once. The ten biggest clones cover over 25% of the sample. Regarding this clone: No antigen is known for it. The junction and the germline gene differ at one end; a read error may be behind it.

Checkpoint therapy began 14 to 28 days after autologous transplant, with ipilimumab given at 1 mg/kg intravenously on day 1 of selected weeks. Nivolumab was administered at 3 mg/kg intravenously on day 1 of weeks 1, 4, 7, 10, and every two weeks through week 26. This was a Phase Ib clinical trial that tested ipilimumab plus nivolumab, given as combined checkpoint inhibition, for consolidation following autologous stem cell transplantation. Taken from cysteine to phenylalanine, the CDR3 has 13 residues. The read is trimmed to its CDR3 DNA, 39 bases read in frame from base 1. The germline V gene encodes CDR1 ENHRY and CDR2 SYGVKD.

Sequences were derived from PBMCs, sampled in a trial of ipilimumab plus nivolumab as post-transplant consolidation. Recombination connected TRBV10-3 to TRBJ2-7; the D gene identity is not certain. The sequence came from a male donor with diffuse large B-cell lymphoma. The DNA is TGTGCCAGCAGTTACTCAAGTCCCTACGAGCAGTACTTC. This yields the protein CASSYSSPYEQYF.